A single sample gave rise to the 8 T cell receptor delta chains below, sequenced in a study of γδ T cells in repeated Plasmodium falciparum infection (dated by TCRdb to about 2021). To prepare the library, multiplex PCR was applied. The data were produced on an Illumina MiSeq. For TCRdb, the public reads were processed anew by CATT, and duplicate DNA sequences were folded into one row. This sample is represented by roughly 93,000 delta-chain clones; 1.4% to 1.5% of them were singletons. The ten top clones hold more than 7% of the sample. For bulk TCR repertoire analysis, Vgamma9/Vdelta2+ and Vdelta2-negative gammadelta T cell populations were flow-sorted out of peripheral blood mononuclear cells. Material: gamma-delta T cells from blood. Receptor source: a pool of human donors (malaria-infected and uninfected, not separated).

At least ten counts were recorded for this clone. The TCRdb protein comes from a much larger clone and disagrees with this DNA's translation at residue 4, likely due to a read error; the protein given here is derived from the DNA. This chain uses TRDV2 with TRDJ1; TRDD3 matches 10 bases. This CDR3 contains 16 residues. Trimming cost V 5 bases and J 3 bases; bases outside gene matches: 11. Germline V gene lookup returns CDR1 GEAIGNYY and CDR2 EKD. CDR3 bases: TGTGCCTGTGGCGTCTGGGGGATAGGGTGGGCCGATAAACTCATCTTT. It encodes CACGVWGIGWADKLIF.

This clone was recorded many times. The chain links TRDV1 to TRDJ1; D perhaps matches TRDD2 (5 bases). This CDR3 region has 16 residues. Per the germline V gene, CDR1 is TSWWSYY and CDR2 is QGS. V lost 1 base to trimming and J lost 0 bases, with 12 bases between them. CDR3 sequence reads: CALGEQPTLYTDKLIF. CDR3 nucleotide sequence: TGTGCTCTTGGGGAACAACCTACCCTGTACACCGATAAACTCATCTTT.

This clone was seen many times. TCRdb's protein for this DNA is that of a much larger clone and differs from the translation at residue 11, likely a read error; the protein shown is the DNA translation. The chain combines TRDV2 with TRDJ3; 10 positions match TRDD3. The J gene was not available in TCRdb and was assigned here by matching the DNA to germline segments. Germline V CDR1 and CDR2: GEAIGNYY, EKD. CDR3 size: 17 residues. CDR3 sequence (DNA): TGTGCCTGTGACTCTACTGGGGGATCCTGGGGCACCCGACAGATGTTTTTC. Protein sequence: CACDSTGGSWGTRQMFF.

This clone was detected a few times. The protein in TCRdb stems from a much larger clone and differs at residue 10 from this DNA's translation, likely a read error; here the protein is translated from the DNA. V and J are TRDV2 and TRDJ1; TRDD3 might be the D (6 bases). Since TCRdb gives no J gene, matching the DNA to germline was used here to assign it. Germline V gives CDR1 GEAIGNYY, CDR2 EKD. Trimming took off 0 bases at V and 1 base at J, with 14 bases between the two ends. CDR3 length: 16 residues. DNA of the CDR3: TGTGCCTGTGACACCGTGGGGGGCGAATGCACCGATAAACTCATCTTT. This gives the protein CACDTVGGECTDKLIF.

This clone was found a few times. TCRdb has a much larger clone's protein, which differs at residue 3 from the translation of this DNA, likely because of a read error; what is shown is the protein translated from the DNA. The rearrangement links TRDV2 to TRDJ1, with 12 bases matching TRDD3. TCRdb is silent on the J gene; assignment here came from matching the DNA to germline. Germline V CDR1 and CDR2: GEAIGNYY, EKD. This CDR3 region has 16 residues. As DNA, the CDR3 is TGTGCCTATGACCCATGGACTACTGGGGGATACAATAAACTCATCTTT. It encodes CAYDPWTTGGYNKLIF.

For this clone: This DNA's translation and the protein TCRdb lists, from a much larger clone, do not match at residue 12, likely due to a read error; the protein shown is translated from the DNA. J is TRDJ1 and V is TRDV1, with a possible D match to TRDD3 (5 bases). The CDR3 spans 16 residues. The germline V gene has CDR1 TSWWSYY and CDR2 QGS. Deletions cut 1 base from V and 6 bases from J, with 18 bases between. This CDR3 reads CALGERGFSGTNKLIF. CDR3 nucleotides: TGTGCTCTTGGGGAACGGGGCTTCTCGGGGACCAATAAACTCATCTTT.

In this sample, this clone turned up a few times. TCRdb assigns this DNA the protein of a much larger clone, which departs from its translation at residue 4; this likely reflects a read error, and the protein shown comes from translating the DNA. The chain combines TRDV2 with TRDJ2, with 11 nucleotides matching TRDD3. Here the J gene was assigned by germline matching of the DNA, as TCRdb has none. This CDR3 contains 16 residues. Per germline, CDR1 GEAIGNYY and CDR2 EKD. The V gene end was trimmed by 5 bases and the J gene end by 0 bases; junction bases not matched to a gene: 4. The CDR3 reads CACGILGDTLTAQLFF. The CDR3 nucleotides are TGTGCCTGTGGCATACTGGGGGATACTTTGACAGCACAACTCTTCTTT.

For this clone: The TCRdb protein comes from a much larger clone and disagrees with this DNA's translation at residue 5, likely due to a read error; the protein given here is derived from the DNA. The genes are TRDV1 and TRDJ1, with 12 bases lining up with TRDD3. TCRdb gives no J gene; it was assigned here by matching the DNA to germline. The CDR3 has 27 residues. V lost 4 bases, J lost 0 bases, and 36 bases stayed unmatched. From germline, CDR1 is TSWWSYY and CDR2 QGS. CDR3 in DNA: TGTGCTCTTGGGGTCTACCTACGTCGATACCCTTTTCCCCCCTGGGGGATACGAAACGTTTACACCGATAAACTCATCTTT. Amino acids: CALGVYLRRYPFPPWGIRNVYTDKLIF.